This TCR beta chain was retrieved from a study of identical twins. The germline V and J ends were trimmed by 1 base and 3 bases, with 12 bases remaining between them. CDR3 size: 15 residues. Germline V lookup: CDR1 LGHDT, CDR2 YNNKEL (reference sequence). TCRdb passed the 5' RACE reads through MiXCR, listing each CDR3 protein once. The repertoire has about 340,000 distinct CDR3 sequences, around an eighth of them found once; the top ten carry roughly 7%. These data also featured in a second study, about yellow fever vaccine responses in identical twins.

The sample consisted of CD8+ T cells sorted from blood. The sequence derives from a woman aged 18 to 35 in good health. This chain connects TRBV3-1 to TRBJ1-2; perhaps TRBD1 as D (5 bases). CDR3 amino acids: CASSQVTGLDYGYTF. The CDR3 DNA reads TGTGCCAGCAGCCAAGTCACGGGGCTCGACTATGGCTACACCTTC.